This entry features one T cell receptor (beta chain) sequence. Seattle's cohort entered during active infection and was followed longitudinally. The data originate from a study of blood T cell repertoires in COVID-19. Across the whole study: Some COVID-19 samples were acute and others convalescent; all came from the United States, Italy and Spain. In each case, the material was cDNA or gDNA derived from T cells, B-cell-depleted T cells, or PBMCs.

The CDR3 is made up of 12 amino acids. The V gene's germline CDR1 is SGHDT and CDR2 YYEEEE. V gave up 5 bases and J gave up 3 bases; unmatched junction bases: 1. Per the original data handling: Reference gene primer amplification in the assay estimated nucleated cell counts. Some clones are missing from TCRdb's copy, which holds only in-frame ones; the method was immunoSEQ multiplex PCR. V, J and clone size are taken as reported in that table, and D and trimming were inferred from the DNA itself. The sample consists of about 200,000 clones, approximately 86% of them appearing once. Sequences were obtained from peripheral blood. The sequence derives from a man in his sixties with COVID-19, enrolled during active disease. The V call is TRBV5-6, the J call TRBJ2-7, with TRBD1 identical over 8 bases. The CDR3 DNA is TGTGCCAGCAGGGGGACAGGCTACGAGCAGTACTTC. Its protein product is CASRGTGYEQYF.